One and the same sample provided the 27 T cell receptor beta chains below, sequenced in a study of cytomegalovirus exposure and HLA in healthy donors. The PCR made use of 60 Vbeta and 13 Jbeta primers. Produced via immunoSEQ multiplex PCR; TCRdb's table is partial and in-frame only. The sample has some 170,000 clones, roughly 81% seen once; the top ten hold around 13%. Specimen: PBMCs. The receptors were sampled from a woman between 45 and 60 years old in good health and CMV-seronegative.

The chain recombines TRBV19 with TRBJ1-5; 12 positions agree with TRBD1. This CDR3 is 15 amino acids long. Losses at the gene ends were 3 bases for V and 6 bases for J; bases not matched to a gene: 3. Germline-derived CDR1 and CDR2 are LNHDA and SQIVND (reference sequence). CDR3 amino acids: CASSIGTGGFQPQHF. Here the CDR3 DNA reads TGTGCCAGTAGTATCGGGACAGGGGGCTTTCAGCCCCAGCATTTT.

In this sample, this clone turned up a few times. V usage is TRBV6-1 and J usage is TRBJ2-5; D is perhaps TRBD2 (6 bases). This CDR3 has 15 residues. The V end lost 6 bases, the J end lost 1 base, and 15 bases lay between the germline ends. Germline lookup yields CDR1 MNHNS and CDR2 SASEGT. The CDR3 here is CASSRKAGFQETQYF. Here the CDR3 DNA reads TGTGCCAGCAGCAGAAAAGCGGGTTTCCAAGAGACCCAGTACTTC.

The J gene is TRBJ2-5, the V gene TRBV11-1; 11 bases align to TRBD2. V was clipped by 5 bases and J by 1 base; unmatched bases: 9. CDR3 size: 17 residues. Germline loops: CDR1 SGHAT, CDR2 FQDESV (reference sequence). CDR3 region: CASSLGTGTSGQETQYF. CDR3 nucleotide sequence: TGTGCCAGCAGCCTGGGTACCGGGACTAGCGGCCAAGAGACCCAGTACTTC.

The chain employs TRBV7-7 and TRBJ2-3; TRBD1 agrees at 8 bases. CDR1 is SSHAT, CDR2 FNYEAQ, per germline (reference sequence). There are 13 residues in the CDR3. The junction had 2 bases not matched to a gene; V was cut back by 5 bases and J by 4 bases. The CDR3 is CASSLDRADTQYF. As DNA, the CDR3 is TGTGCCAGCAGCCTGGACAGGGCAGATACGCAGTATTTT.

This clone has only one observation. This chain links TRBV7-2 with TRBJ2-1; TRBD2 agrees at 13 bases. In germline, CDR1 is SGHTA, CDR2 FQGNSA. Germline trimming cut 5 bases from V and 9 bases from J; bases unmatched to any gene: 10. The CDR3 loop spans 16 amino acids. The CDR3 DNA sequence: TGTGCCAGCAGCCGTATGGGACTAGCGGGGTTGGGTGAGCAGTTCTTC. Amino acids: CASSRMGLAGLGEQFF.

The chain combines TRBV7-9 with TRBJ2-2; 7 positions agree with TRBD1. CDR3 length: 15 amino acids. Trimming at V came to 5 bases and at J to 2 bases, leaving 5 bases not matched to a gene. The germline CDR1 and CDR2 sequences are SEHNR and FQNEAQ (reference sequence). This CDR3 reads CASSRRQGNTGELFF. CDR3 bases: TGTGCCAGCAGCCGAAGACAGGGAAACACCGGGGAGCTGTTTTTT.

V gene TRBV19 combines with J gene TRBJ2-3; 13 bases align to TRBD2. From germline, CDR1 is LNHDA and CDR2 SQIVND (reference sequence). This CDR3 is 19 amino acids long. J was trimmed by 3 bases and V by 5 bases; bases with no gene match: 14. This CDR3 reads CASSPGTSGTDRGTDTQYF. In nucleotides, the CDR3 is TGTGCCAGTAGTCCCGGGACTAGCGGGACTGATAGAGGGACAGATACGCAGTATTTT.

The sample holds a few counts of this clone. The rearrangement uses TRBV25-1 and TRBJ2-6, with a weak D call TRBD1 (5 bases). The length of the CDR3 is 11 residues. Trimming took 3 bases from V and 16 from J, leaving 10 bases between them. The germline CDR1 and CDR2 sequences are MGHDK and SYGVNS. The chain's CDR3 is CASSDNRKLTF. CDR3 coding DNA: TGTGCCAGCAGTGATAACAGGAAGCTGACTTTC.

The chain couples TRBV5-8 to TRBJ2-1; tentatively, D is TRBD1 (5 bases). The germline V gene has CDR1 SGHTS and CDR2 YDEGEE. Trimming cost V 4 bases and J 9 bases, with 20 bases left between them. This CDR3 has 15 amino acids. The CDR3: CASSRGFQGAGEQFF. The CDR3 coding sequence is TGTGCCAGCAGCCGTGGATTTCAGGGCGCAGGTGAGCAGTTCTTC.

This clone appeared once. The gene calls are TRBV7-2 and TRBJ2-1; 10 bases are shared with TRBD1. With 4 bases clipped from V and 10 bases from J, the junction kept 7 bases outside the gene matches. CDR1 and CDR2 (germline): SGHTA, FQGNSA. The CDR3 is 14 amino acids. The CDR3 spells CASSSGQGSDEQFF. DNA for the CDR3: TGTGCCAGCAGCTCGGGACAGGGGTCAGACGAGCAGTTCTTC.

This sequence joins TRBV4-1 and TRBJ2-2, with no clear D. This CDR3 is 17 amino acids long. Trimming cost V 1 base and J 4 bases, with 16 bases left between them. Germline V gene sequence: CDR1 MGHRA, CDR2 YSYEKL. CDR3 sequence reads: CASSQGTLPLPTGELFF. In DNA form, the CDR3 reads TGCGCCAGCAGCCAAGGCACGCTCCCCCTACCCACCGGGGAGCTGTTTTTT.

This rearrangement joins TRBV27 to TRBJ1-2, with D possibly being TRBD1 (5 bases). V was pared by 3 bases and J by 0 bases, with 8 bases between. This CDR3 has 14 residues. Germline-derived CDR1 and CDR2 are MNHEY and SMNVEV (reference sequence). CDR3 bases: TGTGCCAGCAGTTTGGGGGGGGCTAACTATGGCTACACCTTC. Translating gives CASSLGGANYGYTF.

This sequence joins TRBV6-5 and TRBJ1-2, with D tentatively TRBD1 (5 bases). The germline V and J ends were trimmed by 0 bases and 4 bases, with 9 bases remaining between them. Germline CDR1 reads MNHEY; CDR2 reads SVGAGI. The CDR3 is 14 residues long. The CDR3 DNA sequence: TGTGCCAGCAGTTACTCGGCAGGGCCCTATGGCTACACCTTC. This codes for CASSYSAGPYGYTF.

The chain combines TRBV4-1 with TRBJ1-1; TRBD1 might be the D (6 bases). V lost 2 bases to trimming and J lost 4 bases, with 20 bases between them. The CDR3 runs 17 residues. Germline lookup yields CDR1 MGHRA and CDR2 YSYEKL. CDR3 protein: CASSQLISTVGATEAFF. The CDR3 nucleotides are TGCGCCAGCAGCCAACTAATATCGACAGTGGGGGCCACTGAAGCTTTCTTT.

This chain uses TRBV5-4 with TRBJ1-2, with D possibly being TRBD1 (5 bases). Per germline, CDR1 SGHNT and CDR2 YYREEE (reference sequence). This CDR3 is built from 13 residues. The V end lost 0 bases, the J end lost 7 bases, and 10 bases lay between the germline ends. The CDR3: CASSLVGLSGYTF. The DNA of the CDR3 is TGTGCCAGCAGCTTGGTGGGACTTAGTGGCTACACCTTC.

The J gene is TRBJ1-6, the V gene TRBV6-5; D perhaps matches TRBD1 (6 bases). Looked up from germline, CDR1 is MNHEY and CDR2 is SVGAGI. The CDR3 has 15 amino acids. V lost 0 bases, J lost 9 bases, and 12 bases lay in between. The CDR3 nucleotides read TGTGCCAGCAGTTACTCGCCAGGGGAAGGTTCACCCCTCCACTTT. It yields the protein CASSYSPGEGSPLHF.

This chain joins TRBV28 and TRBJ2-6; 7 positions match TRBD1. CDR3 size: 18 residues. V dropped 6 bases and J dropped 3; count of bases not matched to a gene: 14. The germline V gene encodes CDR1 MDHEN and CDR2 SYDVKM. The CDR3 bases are TGTGCCAGCAGCTCACCGGGACAGAGTGTATTTGGGGCCAACGTCCTGACTTTC. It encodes CASSSPGQSVFGANVLTF.

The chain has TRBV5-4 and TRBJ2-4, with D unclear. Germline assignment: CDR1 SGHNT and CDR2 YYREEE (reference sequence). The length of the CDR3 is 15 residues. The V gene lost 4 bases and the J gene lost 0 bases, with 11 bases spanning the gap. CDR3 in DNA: TGTGCCAGCAGCCCTGACATATTAGCCAAAAACATTCAGTACTTC. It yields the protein CASSPDILAKNIQYF.

The CDR3 DNA reads TGTGCCGCCCGGACCAGGGTGGGGTACGAGCAGTACTTC. Residues: CAARTRVGYEQYF. The chain employs TRBV6-5 and TRBJ2-7; D possibly corresponds to TRBD1 (5 bases). This CDR3 is built from 13 residues. Germline-derived CDR1 and CDR2 are MNHEY and SVGAGI. The ends were cut back, 11 bases at V and 4 bases at J, with 18 bases in the middle.

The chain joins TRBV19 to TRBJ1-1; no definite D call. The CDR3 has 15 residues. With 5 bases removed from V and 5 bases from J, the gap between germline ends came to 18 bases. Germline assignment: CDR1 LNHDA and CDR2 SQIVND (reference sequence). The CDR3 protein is CASSPGPGVGTEAFF. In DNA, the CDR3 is TGTGCCAGTAGTCCAGGACCCGGGGTAGGTACTGAAGCTTTCTTT.

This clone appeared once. The CDR3 sequence: CASSVGGGSYNEQFF. The CDR3 DNA sequence: TGTGCCAGCAGCGTAGGGGGAGGGTCCTACAATGAGCAGTTCTTC. The V and J genes are TRBV9 and TRBJ2-1, with 7 bases aligning to TRBD2. This CDR3 comprises 15 residues. The junction had 1 base not matched to a gene; V was cut back by 0 bases and J by 1 base. Germline CDR1 reads SGDLS; CDR2 reads YYNGEE.

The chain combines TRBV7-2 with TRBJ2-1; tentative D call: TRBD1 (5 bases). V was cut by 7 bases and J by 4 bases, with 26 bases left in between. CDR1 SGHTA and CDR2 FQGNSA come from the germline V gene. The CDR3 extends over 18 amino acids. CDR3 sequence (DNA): TGTGCCAGCACCCCTACACCCATAGGGGATTTAACATACAATGAGCAGTTCTTC. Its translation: CASTPTPIGDLTYNEQFF.

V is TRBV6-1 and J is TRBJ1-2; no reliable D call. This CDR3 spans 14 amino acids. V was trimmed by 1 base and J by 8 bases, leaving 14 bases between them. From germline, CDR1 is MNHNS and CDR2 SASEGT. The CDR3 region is CASSEGRPDRGYTF. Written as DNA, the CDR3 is TGTGCCAGCAGTGAAGGGAGGCCAGACCGGGGCTACACCTTC.

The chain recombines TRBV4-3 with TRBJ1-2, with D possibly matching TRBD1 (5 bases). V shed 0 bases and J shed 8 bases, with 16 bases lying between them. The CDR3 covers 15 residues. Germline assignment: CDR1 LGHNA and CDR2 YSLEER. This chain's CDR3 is CASSQEVSGSRGYTF. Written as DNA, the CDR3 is TGCGCCAGCAGCCAAGAGGTCTCAGGGTCTCGGGGCTACACCTTC.

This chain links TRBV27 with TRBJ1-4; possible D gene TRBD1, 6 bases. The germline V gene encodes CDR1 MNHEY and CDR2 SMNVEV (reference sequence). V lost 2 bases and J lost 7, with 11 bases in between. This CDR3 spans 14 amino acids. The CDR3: CASSLLQGGEKLFF. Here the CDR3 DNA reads TGTGCCAGCAGTTTACTACAGGGCGGTGAAAAACTGTTTTTT.

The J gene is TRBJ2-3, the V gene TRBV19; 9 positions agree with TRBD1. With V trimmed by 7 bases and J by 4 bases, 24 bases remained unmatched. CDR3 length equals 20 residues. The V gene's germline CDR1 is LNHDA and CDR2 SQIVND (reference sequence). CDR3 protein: CASTLTGPRRTGVGADTQYF. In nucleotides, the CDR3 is TGTGCCAGTACCCTTACCGGCCCCCGCCGGACAGGGGTTGGGGCAGATACGCAGTATTTT.

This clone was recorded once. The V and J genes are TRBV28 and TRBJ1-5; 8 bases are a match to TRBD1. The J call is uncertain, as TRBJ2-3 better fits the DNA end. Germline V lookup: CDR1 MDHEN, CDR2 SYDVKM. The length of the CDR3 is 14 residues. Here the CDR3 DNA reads TGTGCCAGCACCTACCCAGGGGGCGTTCAGCCCCAGTATTTT. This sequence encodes CASTYPGGVQPQYF.